Below, 17 T cell receptor beta chains from the same sample are listed, as sequenced in a study of CD8+CD57+ T cells in acquired aplastic anemia. Genomic DNA, serving as template, underwent TCR beta VDJ and CDR3 profiling. One entry per CDR3 protein, called by TCRdb with MiXCR from the reads. The sample lists around 170,000 distinct CDR3 sequences, less than 55% seen once, with approximately 3% in the top ten. Sequencing was performed on sorted CD4+, CD8+, or CD8+CD57+ T cells (not recorded which) from PBMCs. These receptors all stem from a human donor in good health.

This chain joins TRBV7-2 and TRBJ1-1; possibly TRBD1 for D (5 bases). V lost 8 bases and J 4 bases, leaving 14 bases between the germline ends. CDR1 SGHTA and CDR2 FQGNSA come from the germline V gene. The CDR3 has 13 residues. CDR3 sequence: CASSTQGTTEAFF. In DNA form, the CDR3 reads TGTGCCAGCTCAACGCAGGGTACCACTGAAGCTTTCTTT.

This clonotype came up once. The chain is built from TRBV10-2 and TRBJ1-2; D unclear. CDR1 and CDR2 from the germline V gene are WSHSY and SAAADI. V was cut by 0 bases and J by 2 bases, with 10 bases left in between. The CDR3 loop spans 15 amino acids. CDR3 sequence reads: CASSESIGLNYGYTF. The CDR3 nucleotides are TGCGCCAGCAGTGAGTCGATAGGACTGAACTATGGCTACACCTTC.

The chain is built from TRBV12-3 or TRBV12-4 and TRBJ2-5; weak D call: TRBD2 (5 bases). V was trimmed by 6 bases and J by 7 bases, leaving 15 bases between them. CDR3 length: 13 amino acids. DNA for the CDR3: TGTGCCAGCAGCGCGAGAGGGTCAGGGACCCAGTACTTC. As protein: CASSARGSGTQYF.

This clonotype was counted a single time. The V and J genes are TRBV10-3 and TRBJ1-6; no clear D gene. Germline V gene sequence: CDR1 ENHRY, CDR2 SYGVKD. V dropped 10 bases and J dropped 5 bases, with 18 bases sitting between them. The CDR3 covers 15 residues. Written as DNA, the CDR3 is TGTGCCAGCAGCGAAGCGTACCCAAATAATTCACCCCTCCACTTT. It encodes CASSEAYPNNSPLHF.

The chain has TRBV9 and TRBJ1-2; D unclear. V lost 2 bases and J 2 bases, leaving 10 bases between the germline ends. Germline values: CDR1 SGDLS, CDR2 YYNGEE. This CDR3 has 14 amino acids. CDR3 sequence: CASSVTSFNYGYTF. CDR3 nucleotide sequence: TGTGCCAGCAGCGTGACCAGTTTCAACTATGGCTACACCTTC.

This clonotype was observed at least ten times. This chain joins TRBV7-6 and TRBJ2-7, with a tentative D call TRBD2 (6 bases). Trimming pared 5 bases from V and 3 bases from J, leaving 14 bases between. Germline V gene lookup returns CDR1 SGHVS and CDR2 FNYEAQ. This CDR3 is 14 amino acids long. The CDR3 DNA reads as TGTGCCAGCAGCCGAAACGCGGAGGGCTACGAGCAGTACTTC. Protein sequence: CASSRNAEGYEQYF.

V gene TRBV24-1 combines with J gene TRBJ2-1; D gene unclear. V lost 3 bases, J lost 1 base, and 15 bases lay in between. Germline CDR1 and CDR2: KGHDR and SFDVKD. This CDR3 spans 17 amino acids. The CDR3: CATSDPSIGFSYNEQFF. CDR3 nucleotide sequence: TGTGCCACCAGTGATCCCTCTATCGGGTTTTCCTACAATGAGCAGTTCTTC.

This chain links TRBV25-1 with TRBJ1-1; 8 bases are shared with TRBD1. V was pared by 5 bases and J by 1 base, with 3 bases of the junction left unmatched. Germline V CDR1 and CDR2: MGHDK, SYGVNS. This CDR3 spans 14 amino acids. Here the CDR3 reads CASSKDRANTEAFF. CDR3 DNA: TGTGCCAGCAGTAAGGACAGGGCGAACACTGAAGCTTTCTTT.

This clonotype appeared many times. V usage is TRBV12-3 or TRBV12-4 and J usage is TRBJ2-3; D ambiguous. The CDR3 has 12 amino acids. Trimming removed 4 bases from V and 8 bases from J, with 10 bases in between. In nucleotides, the CDR3 is TGTGCCAGCAGTTCGAGTATGGGTACGCAGTATTTT. This codes for CASSSSMGTQYF.

This clonotype was counted a single time. V and J are TRBV24-1 and TRBJ2-2, with a weak D call TRBD1 (5 bases). Per the germline V gene, CDR1 is KGHDR and CDR2 is SFDVKD. This CDR3 is 16 amino acids long. Trimming left V 0 bases short and J 5 bases short, with 12 bases between. The CDR3 sequence is CATSDLSREPTGELFF. DNA for the CDR3: TGTGCCACCAGTGATTTGTCCAGGGAACCAACCGGGGAGCTGTTTTTT.

The chain recombines TRBV19 with TRBJ1-6; D is undetermined. The CDR3 is made up of 15 amino acids. V lost 5 bases to trimming and J lost 2 bases, with 10 bases between them. In germline, CDR1 is LNHDA, CDR2 SQIVND (reference sequence). The CDR3, as DNA: TGTGCCAGTAGTTTCACAGAAACCTATAATTCACCCCTCCACTTT. This translates into CASSFTETYNSPLHF.

This clonotype has just a few counts. The chain is built from TRBV7-6 and TRBJ2-5; 7 nucleotides agree with TRBD1. This CDR3 region has 14 residues. The germline V gene has CDR1 SGHVS and CDR2 FNYEAQ. The ends lost 5 bases at V and 8 bases at J; junction bases unmatched: 11. The CDR3: CASSLQTGTATQYF. CDR3 sequence (DNA): TGTGCCAGCAGCCTTCAAACCGGGACAGCAACCCAGTACTTC. The full variable domain, with the rest looked up from reference TRBV7-6 and TRBJ2-5, is GAGVSQSPRYKVTKRGQDVALRCDPISGHVSLYWYRQALGQGPEFLTYFNYEAQQDKSGLPNDRFSAERPEGSISTLTIQRTEQRDSAMYRCASSLQTGTATQYFGPGTRLLVL.

The chain has TRBV19 and TRBJ1-1, with a tentative D call TRBD1 (5 bases). V was clipped by 6 bases and J by 3 bases, with 14 bases between them. The CDR3 sequence is 14 residues long. CDR1 and CDR2 (germline): LNHDA, SQIVND (reference sequence). The CDR3 is CASSRHLGDTEAFF. CDR3 nucleotide sequence: TGTGCCAGTAGCCGACATCTGGGGGACACTGAAGCTTTCTTT.

The V gene is TRBV14, the J gene TRBJ2-7; D perhaps matches TRBD1 (6 bases). The CDR3 is 12 residues long. Between the trimmed V and J ends, which lost 11 bases and 3 bases, there was a span of 14 bases. Germline-derived CDR1 and CDR2 are SGHDN and FVKESK. CDR3 DNA: TGTGCCCGAACGCAGGGGCTCTACGAGCAGTACTTC. Encoded protein: CARTQGLYEQYF.

The V gene is TRBV20-1, the J gene TRBJ2-7; D may match TRBD1 or TRBD2 (5 bases each). CDR1 is DFQATT, CDR2 SNEGSKA, per germline (reference sequence). CDR3 length equals 16 residues. Trimming took off 0 bases at V and 0 bases at J, with 15 bases between the two ends. DNA for the CDR3: TGCAGTGCTAGAGATAACTTACGGGGACCCTCCTACGAGCAGTACTTC. It is translated as CSARDNLRGPSYEQYF.

The chain joins TRBV4-3 to TRBJ2-7; TRBD1 is a possible D gene (6 bases). V was clipped by 0 bases and J by 2 bases, with 11 bases between them. In germline, CDR1 is LGHNA, CDR2 YSLEER. The CDR3 contains 15 residues. CDR3 residues: CASSQDWQGTYEQYF. CDR3 nucleotide sequence: TGCGCCAGCAGCCAAGATTGGCAGGGGACCTACGAGCAGTACTTC.

As to this clonotype: This may be a read error, as it is one base from a much larger clone. CDR3 protein: CASSLGVGQPQHF. The CDR3 nucleotides are TGTGCCAGCAGCTTGGGGGTGGGTCAGCCCCAGCATTTT. The chain links TRBV5-8 to TRBJ1-5; no reliable D call. V lost 0 bases to trimming and J lost 6 bases, with 7 bases between them. The CDR3 length is 13 residues. Germline assignment: CDR1 SGHTS and CDR2 YDEGEE.